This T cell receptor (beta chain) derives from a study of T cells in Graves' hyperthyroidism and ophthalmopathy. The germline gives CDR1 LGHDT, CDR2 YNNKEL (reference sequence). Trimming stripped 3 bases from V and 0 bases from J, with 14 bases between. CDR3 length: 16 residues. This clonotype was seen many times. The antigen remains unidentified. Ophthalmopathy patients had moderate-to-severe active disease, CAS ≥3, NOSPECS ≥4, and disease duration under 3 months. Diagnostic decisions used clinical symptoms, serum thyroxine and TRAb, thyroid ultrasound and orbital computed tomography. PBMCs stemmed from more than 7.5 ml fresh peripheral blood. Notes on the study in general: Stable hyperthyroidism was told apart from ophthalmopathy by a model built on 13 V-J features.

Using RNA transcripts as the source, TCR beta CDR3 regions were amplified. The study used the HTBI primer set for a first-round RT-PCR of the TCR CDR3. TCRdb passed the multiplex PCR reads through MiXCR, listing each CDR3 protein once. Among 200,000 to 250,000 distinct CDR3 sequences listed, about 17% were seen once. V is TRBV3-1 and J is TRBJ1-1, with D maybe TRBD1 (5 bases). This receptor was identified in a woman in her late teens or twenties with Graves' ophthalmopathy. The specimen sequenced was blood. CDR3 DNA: TGTGCCAGCAGCCAGTTATATTGGGGGATGAACACTGAAGCTTTCTTT. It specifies CASSQLYWGMNTEAFF. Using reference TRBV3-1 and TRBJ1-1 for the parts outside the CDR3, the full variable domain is DTAVSQTPKYLVTQMGNDKSIKCEQNLGHDTMYWYKQDSKKFLKIMFSYNNKELIINETVPNRFSPKSPDKAHLNLHINSLELGDSAVYFCASSQLYWGMNTEAFFGQGTRLTVV.